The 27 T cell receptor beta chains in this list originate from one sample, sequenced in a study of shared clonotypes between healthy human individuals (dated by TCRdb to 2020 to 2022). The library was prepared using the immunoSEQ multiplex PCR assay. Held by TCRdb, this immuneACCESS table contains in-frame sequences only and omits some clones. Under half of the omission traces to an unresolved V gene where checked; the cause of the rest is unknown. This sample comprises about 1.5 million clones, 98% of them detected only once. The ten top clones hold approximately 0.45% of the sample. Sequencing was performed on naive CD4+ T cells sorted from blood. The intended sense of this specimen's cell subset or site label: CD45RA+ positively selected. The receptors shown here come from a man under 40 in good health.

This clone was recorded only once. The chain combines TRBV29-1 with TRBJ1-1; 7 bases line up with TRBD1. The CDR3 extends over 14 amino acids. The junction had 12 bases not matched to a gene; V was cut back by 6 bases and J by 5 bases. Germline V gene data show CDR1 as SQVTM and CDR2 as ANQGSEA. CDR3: CSVQKGAALTEAFF. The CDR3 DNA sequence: TGCAGCGTCCAGAAGGGGGCCGCGTTGACTGAAGCTTTCTTT. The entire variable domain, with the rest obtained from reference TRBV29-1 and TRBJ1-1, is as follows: SAVISQKPSRDICQRGTSLTIQCQVDSQVTMMFWYRQQPGQSLTLIATANQGSEATYESGFVIDKFPISRPNLTFSTLTVSNMSPEDSSIYLCSVQKGAALTEAFFGQGTRLTVV.

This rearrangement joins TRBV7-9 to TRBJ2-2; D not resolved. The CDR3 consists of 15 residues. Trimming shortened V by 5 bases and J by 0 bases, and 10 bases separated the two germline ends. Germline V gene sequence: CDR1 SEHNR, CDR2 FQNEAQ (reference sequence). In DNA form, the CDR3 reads TGTGCCAGCAGCCAACGGGCGGCGAACACCGGGGAGCTGTTTTTT. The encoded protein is CASSQRAANTGELFF.

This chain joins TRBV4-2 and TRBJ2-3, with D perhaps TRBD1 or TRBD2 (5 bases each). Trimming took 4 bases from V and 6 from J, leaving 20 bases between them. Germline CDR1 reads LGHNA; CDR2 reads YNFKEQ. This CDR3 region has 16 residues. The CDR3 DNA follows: TGTGCCAGCAGCCGGGGGAGAGCGGATCCCCGGGATACGCAGTATTTT. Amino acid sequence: CASSRGRADPRDTQYF.

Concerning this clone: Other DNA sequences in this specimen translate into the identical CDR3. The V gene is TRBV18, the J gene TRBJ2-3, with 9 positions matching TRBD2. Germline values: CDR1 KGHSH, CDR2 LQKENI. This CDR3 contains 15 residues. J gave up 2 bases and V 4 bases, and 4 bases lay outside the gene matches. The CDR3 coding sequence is TGTGCCAGCTCACTAACTAGCGGGCTCACAGATACGCAGTATTTT. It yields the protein CASSLTSGLTDTQYF.

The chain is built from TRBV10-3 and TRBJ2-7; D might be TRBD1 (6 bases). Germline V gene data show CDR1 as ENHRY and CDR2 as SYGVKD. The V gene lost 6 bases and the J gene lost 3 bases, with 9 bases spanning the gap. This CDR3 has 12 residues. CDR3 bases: TGTGCCATCAGGACAGGAGGCTACGAGCAGTACTTC. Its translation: CAIRTGGYEQYF.

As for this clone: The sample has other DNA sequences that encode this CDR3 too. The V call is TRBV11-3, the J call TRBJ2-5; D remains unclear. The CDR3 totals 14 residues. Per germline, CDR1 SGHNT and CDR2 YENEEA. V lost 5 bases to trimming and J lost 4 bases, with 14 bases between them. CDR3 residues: CASSPRGARETQYF. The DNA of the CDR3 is TGTGCCAGCAGCCCACGAGGAGCCCGAGAGACCCAGTACTTC.

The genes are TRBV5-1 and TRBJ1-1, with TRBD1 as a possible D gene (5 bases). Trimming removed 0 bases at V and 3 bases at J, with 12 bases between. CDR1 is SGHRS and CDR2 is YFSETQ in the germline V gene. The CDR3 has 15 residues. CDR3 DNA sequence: TGCGCCAGCAGCTTGGCCTCCTGGGGGGACACTGAAGCTTTCTTT. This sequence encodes CASSLASWGDTEAFF.

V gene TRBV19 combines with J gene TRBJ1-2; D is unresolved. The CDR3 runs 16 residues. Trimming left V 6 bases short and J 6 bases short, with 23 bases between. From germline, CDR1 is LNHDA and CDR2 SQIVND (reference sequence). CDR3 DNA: TGTGCCAGTAGAGATCGAATCGGGAGGGCGGAGAATGGCTACACCTTC. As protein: CASRDRIGRAENGYTF.

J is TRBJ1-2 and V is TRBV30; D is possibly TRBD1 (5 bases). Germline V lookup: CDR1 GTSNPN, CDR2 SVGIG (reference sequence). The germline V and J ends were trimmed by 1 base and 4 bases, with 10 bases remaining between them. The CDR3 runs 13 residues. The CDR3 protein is CAWSGGTLYGYTF. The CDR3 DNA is TGTGCCTGGAGTGGGGGGACCCTCTATGGCTACACCTTC.

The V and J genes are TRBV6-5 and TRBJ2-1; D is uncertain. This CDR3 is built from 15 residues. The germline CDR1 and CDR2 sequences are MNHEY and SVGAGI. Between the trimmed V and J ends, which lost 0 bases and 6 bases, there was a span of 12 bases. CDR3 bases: TGTGCCAGCAGTTACTCGATCGGCGCCGGCAATGAGCAGTTCTTC. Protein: CASSYSIGAGNEQFF.

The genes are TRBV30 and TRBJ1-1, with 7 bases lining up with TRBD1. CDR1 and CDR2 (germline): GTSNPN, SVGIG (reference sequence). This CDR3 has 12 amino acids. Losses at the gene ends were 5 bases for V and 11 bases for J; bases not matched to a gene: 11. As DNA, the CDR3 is TGTGCCTGGGACAGGGATGTTCGTTCGGCTTTCTTT. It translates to CAWDRDVRSAFF.

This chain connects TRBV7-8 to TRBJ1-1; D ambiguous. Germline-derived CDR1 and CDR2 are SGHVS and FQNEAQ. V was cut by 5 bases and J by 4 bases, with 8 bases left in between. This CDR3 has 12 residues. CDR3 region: CASSVGGTEAFF. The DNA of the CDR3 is TGTGCCAGCAGCGTCGGTGGCACTGAAGCTTTCTTT. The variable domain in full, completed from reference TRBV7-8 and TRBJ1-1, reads GAGVSQSPRYKVAKRGQDVALRCDPISGHVSLFWYQQALGQGPEFLTYFQNEAQLDKSGLPSDRFFAERPEGSVSTLKIQRTQQEDSAVYLCASSVGGTEAFFGQGTRLTVV.

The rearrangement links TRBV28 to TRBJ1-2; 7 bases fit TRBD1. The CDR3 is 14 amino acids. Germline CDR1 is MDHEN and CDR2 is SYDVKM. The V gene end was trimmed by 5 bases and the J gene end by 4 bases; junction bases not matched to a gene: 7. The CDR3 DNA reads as TGTGCCAGCAGTCCAATGGGACAGCGCTATGGCTACACCTTC. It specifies CASSPMGQRYGYTF.

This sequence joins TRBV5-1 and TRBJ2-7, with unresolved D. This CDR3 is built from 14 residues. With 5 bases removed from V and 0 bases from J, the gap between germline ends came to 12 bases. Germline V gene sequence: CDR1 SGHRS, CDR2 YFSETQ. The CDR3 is CASSWDLSSYEQYF. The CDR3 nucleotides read TGCGCCAGCAGTTGGGATCTGAGCTCCTACGAGCAGTACTTC.

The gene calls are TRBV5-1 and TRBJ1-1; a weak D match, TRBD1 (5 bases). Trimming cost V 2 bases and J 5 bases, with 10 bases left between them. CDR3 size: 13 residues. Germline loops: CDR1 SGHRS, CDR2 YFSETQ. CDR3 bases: TGCGCCAGCAGCTTTCAGGGAGAGACTGAAGCTTTCTTT. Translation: CASSFQGETEAFF. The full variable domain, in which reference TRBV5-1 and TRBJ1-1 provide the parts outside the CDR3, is KAGVTQTPRYLIKTRGQQVTLSCSPISGHRSVSWYQQTPGQGLQFLFEYFSETQRNKGNFPGRFSGRQFSNSRSEMNVSTLELGDSALYLCASSFQGETEAFFGQGTRLTVV.

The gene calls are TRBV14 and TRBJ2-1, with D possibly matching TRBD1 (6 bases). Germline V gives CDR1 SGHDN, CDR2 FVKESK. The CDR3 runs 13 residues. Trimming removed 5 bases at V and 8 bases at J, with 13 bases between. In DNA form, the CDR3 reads TGTGCCAGCAGCTTCCAGGGGACACATGAGCAGTTCTTC. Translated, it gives CASSFQGTHEQFF.

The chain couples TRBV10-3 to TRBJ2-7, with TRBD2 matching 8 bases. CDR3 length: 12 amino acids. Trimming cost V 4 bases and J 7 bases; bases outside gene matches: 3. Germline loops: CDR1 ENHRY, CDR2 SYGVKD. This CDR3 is CAISAGGKEQYF. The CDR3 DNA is TGTGCCATCAGTGCGGGGGGGAAGGAGCAGTACTTC.

In DNA form, the CDR3 reads TGCGCCAGCAGCCCCACCCCGGGACAGCTCAATCAGCCCCAGCATTTT. This encodes CASSPTPGQLNQPQHF. The chain links TRBV4-1 to TRBJ1-5; 7 bases are shared with TRBD1. The CDR3 covers 16 residues. Trimming at V came to 4 bases and at J to 3 bases, leaving 9 bases not matched to a gene. Germline V gene data show CDR1 as MGHRA and CDR2 as YSYEKL.

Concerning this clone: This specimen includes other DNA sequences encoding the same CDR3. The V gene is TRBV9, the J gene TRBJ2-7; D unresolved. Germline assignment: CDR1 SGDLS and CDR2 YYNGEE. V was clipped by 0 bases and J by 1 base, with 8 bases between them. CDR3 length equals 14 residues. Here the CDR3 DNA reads TGTGCCAGCAGCGTAGACTACGGGTCCTACGAGCAGTACTTC. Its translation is CASSVDYGSYEQYF.

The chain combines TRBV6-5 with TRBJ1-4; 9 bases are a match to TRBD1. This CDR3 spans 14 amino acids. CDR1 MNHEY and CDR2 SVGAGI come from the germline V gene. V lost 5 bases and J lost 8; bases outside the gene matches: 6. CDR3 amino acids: CASSEQGADEKLFF. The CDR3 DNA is TGTGCCAGCAGTGAACAGGGGGCTGACGAAAAACTGTTTTTT.

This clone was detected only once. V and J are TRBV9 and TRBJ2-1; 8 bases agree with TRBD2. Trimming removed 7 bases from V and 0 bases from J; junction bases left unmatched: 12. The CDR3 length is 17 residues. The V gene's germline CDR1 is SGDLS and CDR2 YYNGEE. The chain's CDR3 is CASSRGDGGGSYNEQFF. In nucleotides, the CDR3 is TGTGCCAGCTCCCGCGGGGACGGGGGGGGCTCCTACAATGAGCAGTTCTTC.

CDR3 in amino acids: CASSPRLQETQYF. The CDR3 DNA sequence: TGTGCCAGCTCACCTCGACTGCAAGAGACCCAGTACTTC. V is TRBV18 and J is TRBJ2-5, with no clear D. Germline CDR1 reads KGHSH; CDR2 reads LQKENI. The ends were cut back, 3 bases at V and 2 bases at J, with 7 bases in the middle. The CDR3 spans 13 residues.

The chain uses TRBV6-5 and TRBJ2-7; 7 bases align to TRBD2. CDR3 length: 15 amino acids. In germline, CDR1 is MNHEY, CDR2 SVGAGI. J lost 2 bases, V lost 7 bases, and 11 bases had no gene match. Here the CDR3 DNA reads TGTGCCAGCACCTCATCGGGGGGTAGGGCCTACGAGCAGTACTTC. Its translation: CASTSSGGRAYEQYF.

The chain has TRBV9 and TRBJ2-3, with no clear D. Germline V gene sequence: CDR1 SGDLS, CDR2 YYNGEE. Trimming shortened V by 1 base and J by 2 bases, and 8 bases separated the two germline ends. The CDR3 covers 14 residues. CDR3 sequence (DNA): TGTGCCAGCAGCGTATCCCCGGTCACAGATACGCAGTATTTT. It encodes CASSVSPVTDTQYF.

This CDR3 is CASRLVGQWKLAPSNYEQYF. The DNA for the CDR3 is TGTGCAAGTCGCTTGGTGGGACAATGGAAACTAGCGCCCTCGAACTACGAGCAGTACTTC. The chain has TRBV12-2 and TRBJ2-7; TRBD2, the D gene given by the table, was not confirmed from the DNA. TRBV12-2 is termed a pseudogene. CDR3 length equals 20 residues.

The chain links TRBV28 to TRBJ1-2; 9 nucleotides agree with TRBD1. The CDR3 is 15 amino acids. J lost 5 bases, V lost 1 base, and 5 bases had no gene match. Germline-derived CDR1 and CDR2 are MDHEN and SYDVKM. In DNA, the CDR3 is TGTGCCAGCAGTTTATTACCCGGACAGGGGTATGGCTACACCTTC. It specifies CASSLLPGQGYGYTF.

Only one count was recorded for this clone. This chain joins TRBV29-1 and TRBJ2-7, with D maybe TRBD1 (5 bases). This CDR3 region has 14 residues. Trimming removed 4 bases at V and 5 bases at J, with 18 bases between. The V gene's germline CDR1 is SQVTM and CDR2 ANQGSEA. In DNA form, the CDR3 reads TGCAGCGTTGTGCGACTTCAGGGTATAGACGAGCAGTACTTC. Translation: CSVVRLQGIDEQYF.